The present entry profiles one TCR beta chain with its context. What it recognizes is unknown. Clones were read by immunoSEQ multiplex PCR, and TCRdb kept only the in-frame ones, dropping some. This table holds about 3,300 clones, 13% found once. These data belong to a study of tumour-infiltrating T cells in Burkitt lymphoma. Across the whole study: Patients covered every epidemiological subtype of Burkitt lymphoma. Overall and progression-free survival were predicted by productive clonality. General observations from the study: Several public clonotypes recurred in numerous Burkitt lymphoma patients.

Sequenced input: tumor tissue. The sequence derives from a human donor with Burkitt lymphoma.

In DNA form, the CDR3 reads TGCGCCAGCAGCTCAGGGGGCGCGCAGGGGAACACTGAAGCTTTCTTT. Protein product: CASSSGGAQGNTEAFF. The chain uses TRBV5-1 and TRBJ1-1; 8 nucleotides align to TRBD1. The CDR3 contains 16 residues. With V trimmed by 3 bases and J by 1 base, 8 bases remained unmatched. Per the germline V gene, CDR1 is SGHRS and CDR2 is YFSETQ.